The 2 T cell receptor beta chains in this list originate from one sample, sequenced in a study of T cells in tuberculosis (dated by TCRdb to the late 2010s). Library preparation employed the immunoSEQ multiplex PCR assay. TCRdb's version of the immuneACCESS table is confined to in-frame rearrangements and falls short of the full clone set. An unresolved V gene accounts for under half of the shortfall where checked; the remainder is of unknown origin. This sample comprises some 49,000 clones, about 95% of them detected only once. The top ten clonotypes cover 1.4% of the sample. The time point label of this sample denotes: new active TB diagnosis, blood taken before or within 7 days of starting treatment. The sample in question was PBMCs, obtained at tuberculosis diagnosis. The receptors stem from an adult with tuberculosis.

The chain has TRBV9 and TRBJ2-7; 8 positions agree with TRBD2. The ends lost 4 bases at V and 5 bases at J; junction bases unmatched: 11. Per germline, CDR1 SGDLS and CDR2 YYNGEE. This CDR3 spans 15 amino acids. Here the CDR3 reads CASSPRGAGANEQYF. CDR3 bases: TGTGCCAGCAGCCCCAGAGGAGCGGGAGCAAACGAGCAGTACTTC.

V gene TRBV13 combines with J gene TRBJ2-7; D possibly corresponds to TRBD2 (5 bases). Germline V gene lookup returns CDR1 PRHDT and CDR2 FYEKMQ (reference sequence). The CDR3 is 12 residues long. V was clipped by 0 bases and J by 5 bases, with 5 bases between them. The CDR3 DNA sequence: TGTGCCAGCAGCTTAGGCGGGGACGAGCAGTACTTC. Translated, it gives CASSLGGDEQYF.